This T cell receptor (beta chain) was profiled in a study of cytomegalovirus exposure and HLA in healthy donors. Both 60 Vbeta primers and 13 Jbeta primers went into the PCR. The data were produced by immunoSEQ multiplex PCR, yet TCRdb's version contains in-frame clones alone and is incomplete. This sample contains fewer than 70,000 clones. General study results and limits: Later work showed greater clonal expansion in HLA-associated TCR beta chains than in equally common others.

Of note for this clone: The antigen is undetermined.

This CDR3 has 12 amino acids. Trimming removed 8 bases at V and 5 bases at J, with 10 bases between. Germline lookup yields CDR1 MNHEY and CDR2 SVGAGI. The J gene is TRBJ2-1, the V gene TRBV6-5, with D maybe TRBD1 (5 bases). The sequenced sample consisted of PBMCs. The TCR was taken from a woman aged 18 to 35 in good health and CMV-seronegative. The chain's CDR3 is CASETENNEQFF. The DNA of the CDR3 is TGTGCCAGCGAGACAGAAAACAATGAGCAGTTCTTC.